One sample yielded the 2 T cell receptor beta chains listed below, sequenced in a study of siplizumab effects on memory and regulatory T cells. Method: immunoSEQ multiplex PCR; TCRdb's copy keeps in-frame clones and lacks some. The data contain nearly 85,000 clones, 80% to 90% of them singletons. The sample comprised Tregs sorted from blood. These receptors all come from a human donor in good health.

This clone appeared a single time. The J gene is TRBJ2-7, the V gene TRBV6-6, with D perhaps being TRBD1 or TRBD2 (6 bases each). Germline V lookup: CDR1 MNHNY, CDR2 SVGAGI (reference sequence). The V end lost 4 bases, the J end lost 7 bases, and 11 bases lay between the germline ends. This CDR3 region has 12 residues. The CDR3 DNA sequence: TGTGCCAGCAGTTTAGGGGGAGGTGAGCAGTACTTC. Translating gives CASSLGGGEQYF.

V gene TRBV11-3 combines with J gene TRBJ2-7, with 8 bases aligning to TRBD1. Trimming at V came to 1 base and at J to 7 bases, leaving 12 bases not matched to a gene. This CDR3 comprises 16 residues. Germline V gene data show CDR1 as SGHNT and CDR2 as YENEEA. The CDR3 DNA reads TGTGCCAGCAGCTTAGCTTTTGGGCAGGGGGCTGAGGAGCAGTACTTC. Its protein product is CASSLAFGQGAEEQYF.